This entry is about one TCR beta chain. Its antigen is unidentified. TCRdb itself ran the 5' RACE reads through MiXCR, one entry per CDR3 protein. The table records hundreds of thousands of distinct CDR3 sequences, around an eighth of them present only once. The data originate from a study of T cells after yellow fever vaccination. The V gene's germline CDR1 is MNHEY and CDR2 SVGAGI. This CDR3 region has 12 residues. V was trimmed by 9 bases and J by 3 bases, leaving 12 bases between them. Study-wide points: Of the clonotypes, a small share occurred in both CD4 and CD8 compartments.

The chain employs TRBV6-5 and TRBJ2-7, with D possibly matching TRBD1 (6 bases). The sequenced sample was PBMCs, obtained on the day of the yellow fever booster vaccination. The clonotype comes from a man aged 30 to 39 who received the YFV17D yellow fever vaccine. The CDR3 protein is CASMGRGYEQYF. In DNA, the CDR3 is TGTGCCAGTATGGGCAGGGGCTACGAGCAGTACTTC.